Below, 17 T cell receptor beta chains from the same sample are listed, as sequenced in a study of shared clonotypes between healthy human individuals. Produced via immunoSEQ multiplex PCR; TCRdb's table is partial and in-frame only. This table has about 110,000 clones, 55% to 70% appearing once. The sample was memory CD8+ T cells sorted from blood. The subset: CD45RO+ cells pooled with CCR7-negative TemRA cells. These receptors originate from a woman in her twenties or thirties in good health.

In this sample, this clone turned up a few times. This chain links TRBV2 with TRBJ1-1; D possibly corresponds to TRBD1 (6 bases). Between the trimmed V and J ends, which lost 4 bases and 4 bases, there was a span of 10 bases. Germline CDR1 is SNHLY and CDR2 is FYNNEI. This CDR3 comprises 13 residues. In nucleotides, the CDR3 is TGTGCCAGCAGTGTAGGGGGGAGCACTGAAGCTTTCTTT. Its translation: CASSVGGSTEAFF.

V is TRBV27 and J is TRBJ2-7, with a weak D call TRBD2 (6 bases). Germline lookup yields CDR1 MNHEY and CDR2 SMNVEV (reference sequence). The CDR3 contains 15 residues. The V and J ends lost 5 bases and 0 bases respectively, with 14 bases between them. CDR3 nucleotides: TGTGCCAGCAGTAGACATAGCGGAAGCTCCTACGAGCAGTACTTC. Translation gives CASSRHSGSSYEQYF.

CDR3 DNA sequence: TGCAGCGTAGGGACGCCGGAGGTCCACGAGCAGTACTTC. Protein: CSVGTPEVHEQYF. The chain employs TRBV29-1 and TRBJ2-7; TRBD1 or TRBD2 may be the D gene (5 bases each). The germline V and J ends were trimmed by 6 bases and 5 bases, with 17 bases remaining between them. The CDR3 extends over 13 amino acids. Germline V gene lookup returns CDR1 SQVTM and CDR2 ANQGSEA.

CDR3 in amino acids: CASRAFPYTEAFF. The CDR3 DNA sequence: TGCGCCAGCCGCGCCTTCCCTTACACTGAAGCTTTCTTT. V and J are TRBV5-1 and TRBJ1-1, with D unclear. Germline V CDR1 and CDR2: SGHRS, YFSETQ. The CDR3 is 13 amino acids. V was cut by 7 bases and J by 3 bases, with 13 bases left in between.

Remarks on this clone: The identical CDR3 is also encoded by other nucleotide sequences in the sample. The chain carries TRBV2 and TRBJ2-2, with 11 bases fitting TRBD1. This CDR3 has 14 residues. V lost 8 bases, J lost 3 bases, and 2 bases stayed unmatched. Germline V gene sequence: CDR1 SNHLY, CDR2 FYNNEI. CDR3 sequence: CASRDRGYTGELFF. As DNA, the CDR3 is TGTGCCAGCCGGGACAGGGGGTACACCGGGGAGCTGTTTTTT.

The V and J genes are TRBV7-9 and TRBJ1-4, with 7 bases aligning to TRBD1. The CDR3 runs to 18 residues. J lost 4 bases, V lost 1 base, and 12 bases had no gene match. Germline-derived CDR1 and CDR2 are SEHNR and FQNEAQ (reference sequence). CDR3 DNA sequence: TGTGCCAGCAGCTTAGATCGTCCGGGGACAGAGTTTAATGAAAAACTGTTTTTT. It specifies CASSLDRPGTEFNEKLFF.

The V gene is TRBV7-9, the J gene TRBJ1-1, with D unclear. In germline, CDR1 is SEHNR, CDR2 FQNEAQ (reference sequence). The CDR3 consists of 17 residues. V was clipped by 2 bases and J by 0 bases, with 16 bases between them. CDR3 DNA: TGTGCCAGCAGCTTATCGGGCAGGATTTATATGAACACTGAAGCTTTCTTT. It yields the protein CASSLSGRIYMNTEAFF.

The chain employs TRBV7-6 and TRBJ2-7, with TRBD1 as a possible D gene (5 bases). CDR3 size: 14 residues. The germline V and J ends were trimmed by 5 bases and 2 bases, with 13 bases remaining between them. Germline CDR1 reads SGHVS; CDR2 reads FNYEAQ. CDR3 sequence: CASSPRAGPYEQYF. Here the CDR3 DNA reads TGTGCCAGCAGCCCCCGGGCAGGGCCCTACGAGCAGTACTTC.

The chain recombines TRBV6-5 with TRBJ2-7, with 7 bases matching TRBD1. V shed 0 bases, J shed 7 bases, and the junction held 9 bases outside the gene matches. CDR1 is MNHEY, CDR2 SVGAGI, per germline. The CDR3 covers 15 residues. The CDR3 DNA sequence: TGTGCCAGCAGTTACTCTCCCGACAGGGTTGGGGAGCAGTACTTC. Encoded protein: CASSYSPDRVGEQYF.

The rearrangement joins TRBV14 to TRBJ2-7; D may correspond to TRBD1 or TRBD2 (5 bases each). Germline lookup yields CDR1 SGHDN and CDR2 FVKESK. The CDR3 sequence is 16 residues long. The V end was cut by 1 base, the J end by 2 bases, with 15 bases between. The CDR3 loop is CASSQGRTGTPYEQYF. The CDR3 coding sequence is TGTGCCAGCAGCCAAGGACGAACCGGGACCCCCTACGAGCAGTACTTC.

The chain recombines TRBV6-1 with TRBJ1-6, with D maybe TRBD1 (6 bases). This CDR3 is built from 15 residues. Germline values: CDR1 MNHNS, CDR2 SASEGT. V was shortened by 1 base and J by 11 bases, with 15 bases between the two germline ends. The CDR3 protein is CASSEEETGHPPLHF. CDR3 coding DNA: TGTGCCAGCAGTGAAGAGGAGACAGGCCATCCACCCCTCCACTTT.

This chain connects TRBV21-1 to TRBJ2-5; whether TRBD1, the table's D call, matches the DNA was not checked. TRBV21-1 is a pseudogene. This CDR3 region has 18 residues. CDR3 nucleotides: TGTGCCAGCATTCACCGGGACAGTGATATGCCCTACCAAGAGACCCAGTACTTC. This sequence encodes CASIHRDSDMPYQETQYF.

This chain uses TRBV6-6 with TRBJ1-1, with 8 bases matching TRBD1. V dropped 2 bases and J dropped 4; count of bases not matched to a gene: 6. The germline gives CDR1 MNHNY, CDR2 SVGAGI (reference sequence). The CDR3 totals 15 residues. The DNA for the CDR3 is TGTGCCAGCAGTTACCTGGACAGGGAGGGCACTGAAGCTTTCTTT. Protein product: CASSYLDREGTEAFF.

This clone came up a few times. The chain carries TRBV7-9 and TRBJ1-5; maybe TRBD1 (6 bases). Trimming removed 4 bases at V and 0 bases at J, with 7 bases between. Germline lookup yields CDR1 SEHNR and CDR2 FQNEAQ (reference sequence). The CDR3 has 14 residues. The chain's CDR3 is CASSWTDSNQPQHF. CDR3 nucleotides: TGTGCCAGCAGCTGGACAGATAGCAATCAGCCCCAGCATTTT.

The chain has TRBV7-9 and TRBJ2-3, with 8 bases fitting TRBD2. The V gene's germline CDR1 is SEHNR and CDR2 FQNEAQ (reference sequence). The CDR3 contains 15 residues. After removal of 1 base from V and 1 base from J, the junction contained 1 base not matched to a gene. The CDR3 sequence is CASSLVLAGTDTQYF. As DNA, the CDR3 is TGTGCCAGCAGCTTAGTACTAGCGGGCACAGATACGCAGTATTTT. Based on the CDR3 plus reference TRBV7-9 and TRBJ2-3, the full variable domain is DTGVSQNPRHKITKRGQNVTFRCDPISEHNRLYWYRQTLGQGPEFLTYFQNEAQLEKSRLLSDRFSAERPKGSFSTLEIQRTEQGDSAMYLCASSLVLAGTDTQYFGPGTRLTVL.

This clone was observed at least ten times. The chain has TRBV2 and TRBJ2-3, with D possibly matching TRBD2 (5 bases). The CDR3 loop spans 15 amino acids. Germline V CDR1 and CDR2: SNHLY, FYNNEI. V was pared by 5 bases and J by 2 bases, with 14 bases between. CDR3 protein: CASSLTRSPTDTQYF. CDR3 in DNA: TGTGCCAGCAGTTTAACTAGATCCCCCACAGATACGCAGTATTTT.

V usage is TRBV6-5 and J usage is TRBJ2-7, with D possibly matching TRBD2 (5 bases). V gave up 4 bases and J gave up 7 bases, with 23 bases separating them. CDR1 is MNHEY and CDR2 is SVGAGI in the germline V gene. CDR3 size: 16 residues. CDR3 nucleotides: TGTGCCAGCAGTTCCAATTGGCGGCTAGCAGACGGTGAGCAGTACTTC. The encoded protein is CASSSNWRLADGEQYF.